Listed here are 20 T cell receptor beta chains from one sample, sequenced in a study of early T cells in non-severe SARS-CoV-2 infection. TCRdb reprocessed the 5' RACE reads via MiXCR and lists one record per CDR3 protein. The repertoire holds 35,000 to 45,000 distinct CDR3 sequences, with about 6.5% as singletons. The sample here was whole blood, taken at baseline. These TCRs come from an adult who was a healthcare worker with PCR-confirmed SARS-CoV-2 infection or an uninfected control (not recorded which).

There are many counts of this clonotype. CDR3 DNA: TGCAGTGCTAGAGCTTACAGGGCTAACTATGGCTACACCTTC. Translation gives CSARAYRANYGYTF. V is TRBV20-1 and J is TRBJ1-2; TRBD1 is a possible D gene (6 bases). In germline, CDR1 is DFQATT, CDR2 SNEGSKA (reference sequence). Between the trimmed V and J ends, which lost 1 base and 0 bases, there was a span of 9 bases. This CDR3 is 14 amino acids long.

J is TRBJ2-7 and V is TRBV12-3 or TRBV12-4; 11 bases match TRBD1. CDR3 length equals 20 residues. Trimming at V came to 3 bases and at J to 0 bases, leaving 16 bases not matched to a gene. CDR3 nucleotides: TGTGCCAGCAGTTTCGCCAGTCCGGGACAGGGGGATCCTCACTCCTACGAGCAGTACTTC. This encodes CASSFASPGQGDPHSYEQYF.

This clonotype was picked up a small number of times. V is TRBV28 and J is TRBJ2-1, with D unclear. Germline lookup yields CDR1 MDHEN and CDR2 SYDVKM. This CDR3 region has 15 residues. Trimming shortened V by 8 bases and J by 6 bases, and 20 bases separated the two germline ends. CDR3: CASGPSRLGFNEQFF. CDR3 coding DNA: TGTGCCAGCGGCCCATCTAGGCTGGGGTTCAATGAGCAGTTCTTC. Combining the CDR3 with reference TRBV28 and TRBJ2-1 gives the whole variable domain DVKVTQSSRYLVKRTGEKVFLECVQDMDHENMFWYRQDPGLGLRLIYFSYDVKMKEKGDIPEGYSVSREKKERFSLILESASTNQTSMYLCASGPSRLGFNEQFFGPGTRLTVL.

Many counts were recorded for this clonotype. Here the CDR3 reads CASGKGGLVGETQYF. The CDR3 DNA is TGTGCCAGCGGCAAGGGGGGACTAGTTGGAGAGACCCAGTACTTC. V is TRBV2 and J is TRBJ2-5; 8 bases fit TRBD2. J gave up 4 bases and V 8 bases, and 12 bases lay outside the gene matches. This CDR3 spans 15 amino acids. Germline V gene sequence: CDR1 SNHLY, CDR2 FYNNEI.

In this sample, this clonotype turned up many times. The rearrangement uses TRBV20-1 and TRBJ2-3; 10 bases match TRBD2. Germline lookup yields CDR1 DFQATT and CDR2 SNEGSKA (reference sequence). The CDR3 loop spans 17 amino acids. Losses at the gene ends were 3 bases for V and 0 bases for J; bases not matched to a gene: 9. Written as DNA, the CDR3 is TGCAGTGCTAGTGGCACTAGCGGGGTGGGGAGCACAGATACGCAGTATTTT. This sequence encodes CSASGTSGVGSTDTQYF.

This clonotype was seen repeatedly, ten times or more. The chain links TRBV19 to TRBJ2-7; 7 positions agree with TRBD1. After removal of 6 bases from V and 4 bases from J, the junction contained 9 bases not matched to a gene. Germline assignment: CDR1 LNHDA and CDR2 SQIVND (reference sequence). This CDR3 comprises 14 residues. The CDR3 sequence is CASRSDRPTYEQYF. The CDR3 DNA reads TGTGCCAGTAGGTCGGACAGGCCTACTTACGAGCAGTACTTC.

This clonotype was observed at least ten times. The V call is TRBV25-1, the J call TRBJ1-3, with D hard to call. This CDR3 has 15 residues. CDR1 and CDR2 from the germline V gene are MGHDK and SYGVNS. V lost 6 bases and J 0 bases, leaving 12 bases between the germline ends. DNA for the CDR3: TGTGCCAGCAGGGATGATGGGTCCTCTGGAAACACCATATATTTT. Protein: CASRDDGSSGNTIYF.

This clonotype was observed many times. The chain uses TRBV7-9 and TRBJ1-1; no definite D call. Germline V gene data show CDR1 as SEHNR and CDR2 as FQNEAQ (reference sequence). Trimming cost V 5 bases and J 0 bases, with 7 bases left between them. The CDR3 totals 13 residues. CDR3 loop: CASSTQMNTEAFF. DNA of the CDR3: TGTGCCAGCAGCACACAGATGAACACTGAAGCTTTCTTT.

The chain combines TRBV18 with TRBJ2-5; D call uncertain. CDR1 KGHSH and CDR2 LQKENI come from the germline V gene. V was shortened by 6 bases and J by 1 base, with 9 bases between the two germline ends. This CDR3 is built from 13 residues. CDR3 nucleotides: TGTGCCAGCTCCCCTGGCTCCCAAGAGACCCAGTACTTC. Translated: CASSPGSQETQYF.

The chain combines TRBV11-1 with TRBJ2-5; 8 nucleotides line up with TRBD1. This CDR3 comprises 14 residues. V lost 4 bases to trimming and J lost 1 base; unmatched junction nucleotides: 2. Looked up from germline, CDR1 is SGHAT and CDR2 is FQDESV (reference sequence). The CDR3 sequence is CASSSGQGQETQYF. In DNA, the CDR3 is TGTGCCAGCAGCTCAGGACAGGGCCAAGAGACCCAGTACTTC. The whole variable domain, filled in from reference TRBV11-1 and TRBJ2-5, reads EAEVAQSPRYKITEKSQAVAFWCDPISGHATLYWYRQILGQGPELLVQFQDESVVDDSQLPKDRFSAERLKGVDSTLKIQPAELGDSAMYLCASSSGQGQETQYFGPGTRLLVL.

This chain joins TRBV24-1 and TRBJ2-1; tentative D call: TRBD2 (5 bases). The CDR3 extends over 14 amino acids. In germline, CDR1 is KGHDR, CDR2 SFDVKD. The V end was cut by 3 bases, the J end by 6 bases, with 11 bases between. CDR3 protein: CATSDNSRGNEQFF. The CDR3 coding sequence is TGTGCCACCAGTGATAATTCCCGGGGCAATGAGCAGTTCTTC.

This clonotype occurred many times. The CDR3: CASSLGLGSGELFF. CDR3 coding DNA: TGTGCCAGCAGCTTAGGTTTAGGCTCCGGGGAGCTGTTTTTT. This chain uses TRBV7-2 with TRBJ2-2, with unresolved D. Trimming removed 1 base at V and 6 bases at J, with 9 bases between. This CDR3 contains 14 residues. Germline V gene sequence: CDR1 SGHTA, CDR2 FQGNSA.

Of note for this clonotype: This sequence may be a read error, since a much larger clone differs from it by one base. The DNA is left out, because the CDR3 cannot be placed on it with certainty; the CDR3 is given as TCRdb lists it. The chain couples TRBV30 to TRBJ2-7; the listed D gene, TRBD1, was not tested against the DNA. The CDR3 is 14 residues long, ends included. Per the germline V gene, CDR1 is GTSNPN and CDR2 is SVGIG (reference sequence). The chain's CDR3 is CAWSVGGGTYELYF.

The sample holds many counts of this clonotype. The rearrangement joins TRBV12-3 or TRBV12-4 to TRBJ1-6; D is undetermined. The V and J ends lost 4 bases and 7 bases respectively, with 14 bases between them. There are 15 residues in the CDR3. CDR3 residues: CASSSLPSPNSPLHF. Here the CDR3 DNA reads TGTGCCAGCAGTTCCCTCCCTTCCCCCAATTCACCCCTCCACTTT.

This clonotype has a count of ten or more. The V and J genes are TRBV7-9 and TRBJ2-1; 10 bases match TRBD2. The V gene end was trimmed by 7 bases and the J gene end by 4 bases; junction bases not matched to a gene: 10. The germline gives CDR1 SEHNR, CDR2 FQNEAQ (reference sequence). CDR3 length: 16 amino acids. The CDR3 DNA sequence: TGTGCCAGCACCCCTTTCCTAGCGGGGGATTACAATGAGCAGTTCTTC. This codes for CASTPFLAGDYNEQFF.

In its sample, this clonotype was seen many times. V and J are TRBV6-6 and TRBJ1-6, with D maybe TRBD1 (5 bases). The CDR3 has 19 residues. Germline values: CDR1 MNHNY, CDR2 SVGAGI (reference sequence). V gave up 3 bases and J gave up 0 bases, with 18 bases separating them. The CDR3 DNA follows: TGTGCCAGCAGTTATTACAGGTCCACCCCCGCCTCCTATAATTCACCCCTCCACTTT. Translation gives CASSYYRSTPASYNSPLHF.

This clonotype was observed at least ten times. The chain combines TRBV13 with TRBJ1-2, with D possibly being TRBD1 (5 bases). This CDR3 has 12 amino acids. V dropped 4 bases and J dropped 8 bases, with 11 bases sitting between them. Germline loops: CDR1 PRHDT, CDR2 FYEKMQ (reference sequence). CDR3 protein: CASSWDGLGYTF. The CDR3 DNA follows: TGTGCCAGCAGCTGGGACGGTCTCGGCTACACCTTC.

This clonotype was seen at least ten times. The gene calls are TRBV7-3 and TRBJ1-1; D unresolved. Trimming took off 1 base at V and 1 base at J, with 10 bases between the two ends. There are 15 residues in the CDR3. Looked up from germline, CDR1 is SGHTA and CDR2 is FQGTGA. The CDR3, as DNA: TGTGCCAGCAGCTTAATAGGGTTTGAGAACACTGAAGCTTTCTTT. This sequence encodes CASSLIGFENTEAFF.

This clonotype was found a few times. The V call is TRBV7-9, the J call TRBJ2-1; D is ambiguous. The germline V gene has CDR1 SEHNR and CDR2 FQNEAQ (reference sequence). With 0 bases removed from V and 0 bases from J, the gap between germline ends came to 9 bases. This CDR3 has 16 residues. In nucleotides, the CDR3 is TGTGCCAGCAGCTTAGCGCGGCCCCCCTCCTACAATGAGCAGTTCTTC. Amino acids: CASSLARPPSYNEQFF. Looking up the rest from reference TRBV7-9 and TRBJ2-1 gives the full variable domain: DTGVSQNPRHKITKRGQNVTFRCDPISEHNRLYWYRQTLGQGPEFLTYFQNEAQLEKSRLLSDRFSAERPKGSFSTLEIQRTEQGDSAMYLCASSLARPPSYNEQFFGPGTRLTVL.

The chain links TRBV29-1 to TRBJ2-3; D unclear. The CDR3 runs to 13 residues. Germline CDR1 and CDR2: SQVTM and ANQGSEA. The V gene lost 3 bases and the J gene lost 3 bases, with 10 bases spanning the gap. DNA of the CDR3: TGCAGCGTTGAGCCTGAAGGGACAGATACGCAGTATTTT. This codes for CSVEPEGTDTQYF.